These T cell receptor beta chains were read from a single sample in a study of blood T cell repertoires in COVID-19. Sequencing was performed with immunoSEQ multiplex PCR; in TCRdb, only in-frame clones are kept and a portion is missing. In the table there are over 150,000 clones, about four fifths of which are singletons. Material: peripheral blood. All receptors derive from a woman older than 75 with COVID-19, enrolled during active disease. The conserved cysteine and the conserved F or W are not part of the CDR3 here. The order of the fields is V gene, CDR3 protein.

v_call: TRBV30
cdr3_aa: AWNFGGSNQPQH

v_call: TRBV5-1
cdr3_aa: ASSSQGAGNTIY

v_call: TRBV29-1
cdr3_aa: SVTPQGAKSTEAF

v_call: TRBV6-5
cdr3_aa: ASSSGGSTDTQY

v_call: TRBV13
cdr3_aa: ASSPLINYGYT

v_call: TRBV6-2/TRBV6-3
cdr3_aa: ASSPPSGGYEQF

v_call: TRBV7-9
cdr3_aa: ASSLARGEAYGYT

v_call: TRBV18
cdr3_aa: ASSPQSPDGYT

v_call: TRBV30
cdr3_aa: AWGEKGFEAF

v_call: TRBV19
cdr3_aa: ASRARVGNTGELF

v_call: TRBV6-6
cdr3_aa: ASSPVKNIQY

v_call: TRBV7-2
cdr3_aa: ASSLRQGDYEQY

v_call: TRBV18
cdr3_aa: ASSPLQGGNQPQH

v_call: TRBV19
cdr3_aa: ASSRTGGYRNSYEQY

v_call: TRBV18
cdr3_aa: ASSPGDRVRSYNEQF

v_call: TRBV5-1
cdr3_aa: ASSLNPGGSTGELF

v_call: TRBV7-9
cdr3_aa: ASSFGERAWDEQF

v_call: TRBV6-2/TRBV6-3
cdr3_aa: ASSYSSGGVYNEQF

v_call: TRBV5-6
cdr3_aa: ASSSQGPYNSPLH

v_call: TRBV9
cdr3_aa: ASSPRTVSYNEQF

v_call: TRBV5-1
cdr3_aa: ASSLLGGGYEQF

v_call: TRBV28
cdr3_aa: ASSFIWPKTQY

v_call: TRBV6-6
cdr3_aa: ASSYSSRSAYEQY

v_call: TRBV7-9
cdr3_aa: ASSLAGLAHNEQF

v_call: TRBV11-3
cdr3_aa: ASTPSLAYSQNTGELF

v_call: TRBV6-5
cdr3_aa: ASSYSLGARGNTIY

v_call: TRBV9
cdr3_aa: ASSARDRHYEQY

v_call: TRBV15
cdr3_aa: ATSREEGTGVHNEQF

v_call: TRBV6-1
cdr3_aa: ASSEAVGVNQPQH

v_call: TRBV27
cdr3_aa: ATLSGLEAF